What follows describes a single TCR beta chain. The target antigen is unknown. The table came from immunoSEQ multiplex PCR; TCRdb's copy has only in-frame clones and leaves some out. This table has some 130,000 clones, over 85% appearing once. This entry belongs to a study of graft-versus-host responses after intestinal transplantation. This CDR3 has 13 amino acids. Germline CDR1 reads MNHNY; CDR2 reads SVGAGI (reference sequence). V was pared by 2 bases and J by 12 bases, with 6 bases of the junction left unmatched. Source: unstimulated CD4+ T cells sorted from spleen or lymph node cells, taken before intestinal transplant. This sequence originates from a human donor who received an intestinal transplant. The gene calls are TRBV6-6 and TRBJ2-1; 8 bases are shared with TRBD1. Here the CDR3 reads CASSYQTGVWQFF. The CDR3 coding sequence is TGTGCCAGCAGTTACCAGACAGGGGTTTGGCAGTTCTTC.